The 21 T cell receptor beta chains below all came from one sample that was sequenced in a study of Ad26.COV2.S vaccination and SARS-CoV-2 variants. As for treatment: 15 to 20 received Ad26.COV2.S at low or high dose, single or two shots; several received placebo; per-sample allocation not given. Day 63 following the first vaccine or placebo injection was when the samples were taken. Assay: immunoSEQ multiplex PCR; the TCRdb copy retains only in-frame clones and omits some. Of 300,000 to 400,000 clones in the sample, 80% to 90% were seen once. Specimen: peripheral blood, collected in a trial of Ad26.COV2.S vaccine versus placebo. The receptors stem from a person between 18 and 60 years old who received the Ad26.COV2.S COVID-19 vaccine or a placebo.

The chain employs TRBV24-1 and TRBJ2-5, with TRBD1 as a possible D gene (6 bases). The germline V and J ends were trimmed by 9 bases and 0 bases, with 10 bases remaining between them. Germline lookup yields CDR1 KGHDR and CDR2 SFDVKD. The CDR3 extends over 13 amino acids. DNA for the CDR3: TGTGCCACCCAGGGGTCTCACCAAGAGACCCAGTACTTC. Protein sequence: CATQGSHQETQYF.

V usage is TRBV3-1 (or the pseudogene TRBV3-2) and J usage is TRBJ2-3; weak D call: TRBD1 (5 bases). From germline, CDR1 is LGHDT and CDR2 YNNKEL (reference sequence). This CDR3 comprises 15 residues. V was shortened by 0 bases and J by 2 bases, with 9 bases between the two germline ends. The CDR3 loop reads CASSQETGTTDTQYF. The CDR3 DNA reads TGTGCCAGCAGCCAAGAAACAGGCACCACAGATACGCAGTATTTT.

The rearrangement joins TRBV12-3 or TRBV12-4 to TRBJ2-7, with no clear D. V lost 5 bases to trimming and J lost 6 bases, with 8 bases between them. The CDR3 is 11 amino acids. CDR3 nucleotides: TGTGCCAGCAGTCCTTCTGCCGAGCAGTACTTC. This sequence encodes CASSPSAEQYF.

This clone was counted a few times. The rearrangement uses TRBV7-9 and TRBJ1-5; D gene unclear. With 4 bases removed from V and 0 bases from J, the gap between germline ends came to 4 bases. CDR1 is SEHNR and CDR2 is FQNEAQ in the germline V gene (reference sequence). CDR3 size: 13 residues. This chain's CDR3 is CASSYSSNQPQHF. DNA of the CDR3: TGTGCCAGCAGCTACAGTAGCAATCAGCCCCAGCATTTT.

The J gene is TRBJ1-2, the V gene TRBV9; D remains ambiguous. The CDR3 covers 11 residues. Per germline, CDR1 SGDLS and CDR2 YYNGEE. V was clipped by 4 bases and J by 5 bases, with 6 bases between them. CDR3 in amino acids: CASSPLYGYTF. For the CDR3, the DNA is TGTGCCAGCAGCCCATTATATGGCTACACCTTC. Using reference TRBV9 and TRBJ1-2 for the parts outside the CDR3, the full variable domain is DSGVTQTPKHLITATGQRVTLRCSPRSGDLSVYWYQQSLDQGLQFLIQYYNGEERAKGNILERFSAQQFPDLHSELNLSSLELGDSALYFCASSPLYGYTFGSGTRLTVV.

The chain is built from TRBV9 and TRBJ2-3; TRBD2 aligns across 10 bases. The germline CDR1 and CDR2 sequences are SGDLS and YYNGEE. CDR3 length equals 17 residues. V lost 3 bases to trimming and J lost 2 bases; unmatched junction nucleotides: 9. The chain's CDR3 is CASSAQTSGRYTDTQYF. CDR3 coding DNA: TGTGCCAGCAGCGCCCAGACTAGCGGGCGATACACAGATACGCAGTATTTT.

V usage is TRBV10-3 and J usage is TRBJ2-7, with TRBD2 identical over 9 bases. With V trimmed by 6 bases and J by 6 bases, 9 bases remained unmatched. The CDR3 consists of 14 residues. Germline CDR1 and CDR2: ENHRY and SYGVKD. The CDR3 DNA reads TGTGCCATCAGCTTAACTAGCGGGTTAGGCGAGCAGTACTTC. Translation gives CAISLTSGLGEQYF.

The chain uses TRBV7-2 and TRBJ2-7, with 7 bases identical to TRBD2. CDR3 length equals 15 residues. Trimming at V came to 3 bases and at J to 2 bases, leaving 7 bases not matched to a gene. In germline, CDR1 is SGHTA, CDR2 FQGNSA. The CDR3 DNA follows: TGTGCCAGCAGCTTTTCTTCCGGGACTACCTACGAGCAGTACTTC. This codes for CASSFSSGTTYEQYF.

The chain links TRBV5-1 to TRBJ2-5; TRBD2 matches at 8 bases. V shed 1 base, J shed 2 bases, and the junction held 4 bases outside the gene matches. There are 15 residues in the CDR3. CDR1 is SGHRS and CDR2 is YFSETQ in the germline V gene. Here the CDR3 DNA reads TGCGCCAGCAGCTTGACTAGCGGAGGTCAAGAGACCCAGTACTTC. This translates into CASSLTSGGQETQYF.

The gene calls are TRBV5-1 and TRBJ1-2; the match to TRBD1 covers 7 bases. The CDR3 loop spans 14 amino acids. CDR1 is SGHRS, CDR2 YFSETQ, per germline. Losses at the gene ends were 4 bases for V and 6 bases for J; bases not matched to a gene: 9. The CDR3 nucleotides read TGCGCCAGCAGCCCTAGACAGGGAGGTGATGGCTACACCTTC. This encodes CASSPRQGGDGYTF.

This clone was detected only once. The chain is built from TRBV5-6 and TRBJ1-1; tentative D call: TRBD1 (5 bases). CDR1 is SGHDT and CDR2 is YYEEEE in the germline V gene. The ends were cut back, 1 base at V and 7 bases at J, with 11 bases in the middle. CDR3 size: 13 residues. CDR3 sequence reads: CASSLHGGVEAFF. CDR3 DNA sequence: TGTGCCAGCAGCTTGCATGGGGGGGTTGAAGCTTTCTTT.

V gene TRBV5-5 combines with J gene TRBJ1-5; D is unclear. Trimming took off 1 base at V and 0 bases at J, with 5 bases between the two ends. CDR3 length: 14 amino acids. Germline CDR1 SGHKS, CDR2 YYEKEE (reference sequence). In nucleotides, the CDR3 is TGTGCCAGCAGCTTGTTAGTTAGCAATCAGCCCCAGCATTTT. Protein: CASSLLVSNQPQHF.

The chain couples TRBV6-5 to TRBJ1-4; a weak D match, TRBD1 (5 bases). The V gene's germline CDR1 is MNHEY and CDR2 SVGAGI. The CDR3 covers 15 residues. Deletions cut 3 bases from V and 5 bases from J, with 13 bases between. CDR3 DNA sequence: TGTGCCAGCAGTTATAAGGGGTTGGGGAATGAAAAACTGTTTTTT. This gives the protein CASSYKGLGNEKLFF.

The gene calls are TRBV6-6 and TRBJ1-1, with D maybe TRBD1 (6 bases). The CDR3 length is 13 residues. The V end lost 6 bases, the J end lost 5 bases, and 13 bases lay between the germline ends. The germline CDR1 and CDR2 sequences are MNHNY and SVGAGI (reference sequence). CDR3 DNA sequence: TGTGCCAGCAGAAGAACAGGGATTACTGAAGCTTTCTTT. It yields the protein CASRRTGITEAFF.

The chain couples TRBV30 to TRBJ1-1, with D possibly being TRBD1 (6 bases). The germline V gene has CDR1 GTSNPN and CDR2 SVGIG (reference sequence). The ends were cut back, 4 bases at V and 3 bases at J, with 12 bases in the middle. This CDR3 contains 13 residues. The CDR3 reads CAWTGGGHTEAFF. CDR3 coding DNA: TGTGCCTGGACCGGAGGGGGGCACACTGAAGCTTTCTTT.

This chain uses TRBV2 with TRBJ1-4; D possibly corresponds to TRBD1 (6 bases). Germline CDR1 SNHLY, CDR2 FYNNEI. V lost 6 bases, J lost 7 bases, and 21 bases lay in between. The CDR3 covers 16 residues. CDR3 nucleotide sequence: TGTGCCAGCAGGGAACGCTGGCGGGGGCGAGGTGAAAAACTGTTTTTT. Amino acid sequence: CASRERWRGRGEKLFF.

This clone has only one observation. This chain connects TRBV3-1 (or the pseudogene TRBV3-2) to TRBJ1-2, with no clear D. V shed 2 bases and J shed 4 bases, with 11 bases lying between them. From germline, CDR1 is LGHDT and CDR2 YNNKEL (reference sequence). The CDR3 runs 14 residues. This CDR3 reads CASSQSLGPYGYTF. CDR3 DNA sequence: TGTGCCAGCAGCCAATCGCTCGGTCCCTATGGCTACACCTTC.

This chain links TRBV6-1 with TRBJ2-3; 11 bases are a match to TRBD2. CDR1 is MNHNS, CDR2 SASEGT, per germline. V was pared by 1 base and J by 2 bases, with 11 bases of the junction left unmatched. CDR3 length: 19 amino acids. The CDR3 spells CASSEGLAGGPTYTDTQYF. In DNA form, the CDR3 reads TGTGCCAGCAGTGAAGGGCTAGCGGGGGGACCAACCTACACAGATACGCAGTATTTT.

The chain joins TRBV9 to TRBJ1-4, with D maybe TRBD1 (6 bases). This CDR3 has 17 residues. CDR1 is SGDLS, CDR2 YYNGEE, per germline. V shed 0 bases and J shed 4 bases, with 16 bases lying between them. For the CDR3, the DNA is TGTGCCAGCAGCGTAGGCAGGGGACACAGAGTTAATGAAAAACTGTTTTTT. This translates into CASSVGRGHRVNEKLFF.

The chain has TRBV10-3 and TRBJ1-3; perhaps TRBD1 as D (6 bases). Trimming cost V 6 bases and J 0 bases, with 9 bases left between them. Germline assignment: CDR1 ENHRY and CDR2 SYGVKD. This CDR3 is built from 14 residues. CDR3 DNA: TGTGCCATCAGATCAGGGGTCTCTGGAAACACCATATATTTT. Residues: CAIRSGVSGNTIYF.

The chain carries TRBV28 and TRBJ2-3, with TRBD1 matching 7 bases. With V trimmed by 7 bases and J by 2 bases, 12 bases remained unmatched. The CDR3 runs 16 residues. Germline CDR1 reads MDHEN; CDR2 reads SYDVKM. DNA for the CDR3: TGTGCCAGCACCTTACAGGGGCAACAAGACACAGATACGCAGTATTTT. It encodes CASTLQGQQDTDTQYF.